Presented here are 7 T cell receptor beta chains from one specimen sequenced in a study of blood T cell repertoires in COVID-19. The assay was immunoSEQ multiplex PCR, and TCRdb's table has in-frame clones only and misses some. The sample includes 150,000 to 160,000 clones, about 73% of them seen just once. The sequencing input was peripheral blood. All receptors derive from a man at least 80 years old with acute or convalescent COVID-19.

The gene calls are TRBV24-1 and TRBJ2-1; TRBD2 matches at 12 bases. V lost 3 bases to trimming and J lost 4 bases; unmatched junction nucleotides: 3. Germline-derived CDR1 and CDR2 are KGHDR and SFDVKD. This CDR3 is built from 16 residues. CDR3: CATSDALAGGYNEQFF. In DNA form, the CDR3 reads TGTGCCACCAGTGATGCCCTAGCGGGGGGGTACAATGAGCAGTTCTTC.

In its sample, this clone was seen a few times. CDR3 in amino acids: CASSFVGGHEQYF. The CDR3 coding sequence is TGCGCCAGCAGCTTCGTAGGGGGCCACGAGCAGTACTTC. The chain recombines TRBV5-1 with TRBJ2-7; 7 nucleotides agree with TRBD1. Germline values: CDR1 SGHRS, CDR2 YFSETQ. The CDR3 consists of 13 residues. V trimming: 2 bases; J trimming: 5 bases; junction bases outside the gene matches: 4.

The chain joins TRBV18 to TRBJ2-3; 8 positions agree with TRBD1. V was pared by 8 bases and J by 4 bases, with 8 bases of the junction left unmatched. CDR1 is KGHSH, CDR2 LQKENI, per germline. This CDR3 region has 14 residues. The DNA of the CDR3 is TGTGCCAGCCGCGGACAGGGAACTCCAGATACGCAGTATTTT. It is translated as CASRGQGTPDTQYF.

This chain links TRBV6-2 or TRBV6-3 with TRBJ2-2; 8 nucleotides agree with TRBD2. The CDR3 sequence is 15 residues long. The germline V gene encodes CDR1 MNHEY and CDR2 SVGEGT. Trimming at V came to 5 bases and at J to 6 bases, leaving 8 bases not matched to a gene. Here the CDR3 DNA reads TGTGCCAGCAGTATACAGCGGGGGTCGGCCGGGGAGCTGTTTTTT. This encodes CASSIQRGSAGELFF.

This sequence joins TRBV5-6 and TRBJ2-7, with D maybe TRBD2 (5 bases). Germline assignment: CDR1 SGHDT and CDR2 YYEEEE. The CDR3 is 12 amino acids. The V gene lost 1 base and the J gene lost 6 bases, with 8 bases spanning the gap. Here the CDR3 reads CASSLNGVEQYF. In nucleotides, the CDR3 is TGTGCCAGCAGCTTGAACGGGGTCGAGCAGTACTTC.

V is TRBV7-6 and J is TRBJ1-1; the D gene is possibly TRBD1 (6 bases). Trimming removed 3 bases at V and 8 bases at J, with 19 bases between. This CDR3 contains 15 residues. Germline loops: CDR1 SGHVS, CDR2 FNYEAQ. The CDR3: CASSFQAIQGAEAFF. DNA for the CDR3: TGTGCCAGCAGCTTTCAGGCTATACAGGGAGCCGAAGCTTTCTTT.

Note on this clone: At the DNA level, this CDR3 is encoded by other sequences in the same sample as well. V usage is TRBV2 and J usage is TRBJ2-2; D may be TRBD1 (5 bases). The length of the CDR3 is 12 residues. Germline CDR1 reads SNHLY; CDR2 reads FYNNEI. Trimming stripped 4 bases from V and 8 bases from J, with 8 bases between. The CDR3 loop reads CASSGSGGELFF. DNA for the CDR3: TGTGCCAGCAGTGGCTCAGGGGGGGAGCTGTTTTTT.